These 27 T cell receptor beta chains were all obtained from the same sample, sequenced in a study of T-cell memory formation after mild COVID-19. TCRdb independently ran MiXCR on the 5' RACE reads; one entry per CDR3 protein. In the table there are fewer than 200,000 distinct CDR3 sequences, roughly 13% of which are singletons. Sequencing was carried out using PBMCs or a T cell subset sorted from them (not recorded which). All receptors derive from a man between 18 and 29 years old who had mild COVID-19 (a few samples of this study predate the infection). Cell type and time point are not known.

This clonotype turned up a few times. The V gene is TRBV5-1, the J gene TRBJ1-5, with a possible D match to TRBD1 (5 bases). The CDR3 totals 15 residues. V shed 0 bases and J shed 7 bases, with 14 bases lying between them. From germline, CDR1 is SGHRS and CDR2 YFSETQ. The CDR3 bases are TGCGCCAGCAGCTTGGTTCCGGGGGGAGGGCAGCCCCAGCATTTT. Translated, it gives CASSLVPGGGQPQHF.

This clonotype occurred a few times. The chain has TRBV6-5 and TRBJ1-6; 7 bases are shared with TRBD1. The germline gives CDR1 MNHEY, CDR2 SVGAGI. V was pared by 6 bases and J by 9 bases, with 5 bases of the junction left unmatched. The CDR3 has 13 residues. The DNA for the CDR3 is TGTGCCAGCAGCCGACGACAGGGTTCACCCCTCCACTTT. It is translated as CASSRRQGSPLHF.

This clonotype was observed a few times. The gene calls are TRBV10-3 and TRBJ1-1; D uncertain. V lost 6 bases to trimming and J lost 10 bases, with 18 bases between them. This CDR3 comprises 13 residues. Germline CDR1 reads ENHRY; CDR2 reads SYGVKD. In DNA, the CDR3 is TGTGCCATCAGGTGGACTCTCCTAAAGGCAGCTTTCTTT. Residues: CAIRWTLLKAAFF.

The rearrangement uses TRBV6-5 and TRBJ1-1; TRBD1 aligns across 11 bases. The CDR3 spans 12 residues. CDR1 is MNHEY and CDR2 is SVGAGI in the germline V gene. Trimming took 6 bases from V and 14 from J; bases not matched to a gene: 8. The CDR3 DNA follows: TGTGCCAGCAGGGCCAGGACAGGGGGCATATTCTTT. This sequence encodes CASRARTGGIFF.

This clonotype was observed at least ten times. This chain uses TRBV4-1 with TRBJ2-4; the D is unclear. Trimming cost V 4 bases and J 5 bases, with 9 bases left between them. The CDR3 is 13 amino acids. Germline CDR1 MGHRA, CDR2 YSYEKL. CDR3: CASSLDDQNIQYF. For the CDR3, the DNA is TGCGCCAGCAGCCTCGACGACCAAAACATTCAGTACTTC.

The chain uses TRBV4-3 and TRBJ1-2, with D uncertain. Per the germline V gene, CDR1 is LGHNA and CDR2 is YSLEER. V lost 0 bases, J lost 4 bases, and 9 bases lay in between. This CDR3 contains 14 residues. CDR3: CASSQESSTYGYTF. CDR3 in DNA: TGCGCCAGCAGCCAAGAATCCAGCACCTATGGCTACACCTTC.

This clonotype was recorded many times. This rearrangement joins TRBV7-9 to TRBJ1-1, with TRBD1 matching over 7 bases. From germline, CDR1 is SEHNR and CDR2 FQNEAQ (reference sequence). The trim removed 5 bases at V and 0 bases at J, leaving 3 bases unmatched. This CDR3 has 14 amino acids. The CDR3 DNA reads TGTGCCAGCAGCGTCGGACAGGTGAACACTGAAGCTTTCTTT. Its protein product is CASSVGQVNTEAFF.

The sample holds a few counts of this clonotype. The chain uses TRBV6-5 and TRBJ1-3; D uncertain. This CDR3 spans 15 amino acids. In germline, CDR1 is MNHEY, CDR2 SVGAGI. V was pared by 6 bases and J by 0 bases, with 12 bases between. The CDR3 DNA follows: TGTGCCAGCAGGGTGGCAGGCCTCTCTGGAAACACCATATATTTT. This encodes CASRVAGLSGNTIYF.

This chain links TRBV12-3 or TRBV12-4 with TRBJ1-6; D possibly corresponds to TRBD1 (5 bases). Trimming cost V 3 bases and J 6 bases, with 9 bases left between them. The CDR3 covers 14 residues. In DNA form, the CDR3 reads TGTGCCAGCAGTTTCGACAGTAGTAATTCACCCCTCCACTTT. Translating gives CASSFDSSNSPLHF.

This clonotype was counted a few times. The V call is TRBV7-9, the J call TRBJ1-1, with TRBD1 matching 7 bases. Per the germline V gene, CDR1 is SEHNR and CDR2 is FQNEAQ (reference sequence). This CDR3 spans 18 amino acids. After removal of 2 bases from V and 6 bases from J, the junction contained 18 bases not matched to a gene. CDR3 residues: CASSLYALRTRGVAEAFF. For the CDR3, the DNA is TGTGCCAGCAGCTTATATGCGCTTCGAACCAGGGGGGTAGCTGAAGCTTTCTTT.

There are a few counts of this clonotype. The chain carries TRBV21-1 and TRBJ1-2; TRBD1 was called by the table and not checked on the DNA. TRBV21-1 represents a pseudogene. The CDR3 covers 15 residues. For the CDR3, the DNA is TGTGCCAGCAGCAAAGCTCGGACAGGGTTACGGGGCTACACCTTC. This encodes CASSKARTGLRGYTF.

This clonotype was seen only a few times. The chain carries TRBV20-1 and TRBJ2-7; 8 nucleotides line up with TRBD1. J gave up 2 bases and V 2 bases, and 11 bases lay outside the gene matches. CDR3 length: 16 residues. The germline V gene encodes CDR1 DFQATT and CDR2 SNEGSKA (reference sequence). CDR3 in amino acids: CSARLGPTGAAYEQYF. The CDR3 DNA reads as TGCAGTGCTAGATTAGGCCCGACAGGGGCGGCCTACGAGCAGTACTTC.

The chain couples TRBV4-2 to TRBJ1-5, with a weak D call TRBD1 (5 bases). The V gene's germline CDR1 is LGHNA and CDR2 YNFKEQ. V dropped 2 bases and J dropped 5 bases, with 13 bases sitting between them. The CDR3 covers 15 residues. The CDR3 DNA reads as TGTGCCAGCAGCCAACGGGGGAAGGTAGATCAGCCCCAGCATTTT. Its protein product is CASSQRGKVDQPQHF.

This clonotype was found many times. The CDR3 nucleotides read TGCGCCAGCAGCTTGGGGTACTACGAGCAGTACTTC. Its translation is CASSLGYYEQYF. This rearrangement joins TRBV5-1 to TRBJ2-7, with unresolved D. This CDR3 has 12 residues. Germline V gives CDR1 SGHRS, CDR2 YFSETQ. Trimming took 0 bases from V and 3 from J, leaving 4 bases between them.

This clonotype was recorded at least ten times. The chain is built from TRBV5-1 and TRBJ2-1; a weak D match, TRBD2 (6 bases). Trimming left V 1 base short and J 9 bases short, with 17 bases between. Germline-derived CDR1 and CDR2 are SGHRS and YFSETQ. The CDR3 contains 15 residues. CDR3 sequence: CASSLTTSTKGEQFF. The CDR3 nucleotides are TGCGCCAGCAGCTTGACGACTAGTACTAAGGGTGAGCAGTTCTTC.

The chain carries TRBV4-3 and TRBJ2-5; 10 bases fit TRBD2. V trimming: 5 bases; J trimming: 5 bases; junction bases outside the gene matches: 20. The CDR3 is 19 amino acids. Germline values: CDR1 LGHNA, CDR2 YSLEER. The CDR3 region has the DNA TGCGCCAGCAGCAAAAGGGTTCAGGGGACTAGCGTATCGAAGGAGACCCAGTACTTC. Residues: CASSKRVQGTSVSKETQYF.

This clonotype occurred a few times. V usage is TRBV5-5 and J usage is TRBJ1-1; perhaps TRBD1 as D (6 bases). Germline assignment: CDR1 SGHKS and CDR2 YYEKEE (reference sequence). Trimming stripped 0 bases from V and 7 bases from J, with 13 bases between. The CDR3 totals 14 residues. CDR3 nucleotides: TGTGCCAGCAGCTTGGCCGGGACACCTATTGAAGCTTTCTTT. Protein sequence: CASSLAGTPIEAFF.

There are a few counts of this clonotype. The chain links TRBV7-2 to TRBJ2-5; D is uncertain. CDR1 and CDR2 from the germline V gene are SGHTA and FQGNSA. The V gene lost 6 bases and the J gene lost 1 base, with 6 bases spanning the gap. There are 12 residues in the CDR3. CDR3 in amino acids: CASSHFQETQYF. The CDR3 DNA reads TGTGCCAGCAGTCACTTCCAAGAGACCCAGTACTTC.

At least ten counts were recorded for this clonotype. The CDR3 sequence: CASSFGGATDTQYF. CDR3 DNA sequence: TGTGCCAGCAGCTTCGGGGGGGCCACAGATACGCAGTATTTT. The chain couples TRBV7-2 to TRBJ2-3, with TRBD2 matching 8 bases. The germline V gene encodes CDR1 SGHTA and CDR2 FQGNSA. There are 14 residues in the CDR3. The ends lost 3 bases at V and 2 bases at J; junction bases unmatched: 1.

The DNA for the CDR3 is TGCGCCAGCAGGGGTAACAGGGGGGACAATGAGCAGTTCTTC. As protein: CASRGNRGDNEQFF. This rearrangement joins TRBV5-1 to TRBJ2-1; 8 nucleotides match TRBD1. Germline loops: CDR1 SGHRS, CDR2 YFSETQ. V dropped 5 bases and J dropped 5; count of bases not matched to a gene: 6. This CDR3 contains 14 residues.

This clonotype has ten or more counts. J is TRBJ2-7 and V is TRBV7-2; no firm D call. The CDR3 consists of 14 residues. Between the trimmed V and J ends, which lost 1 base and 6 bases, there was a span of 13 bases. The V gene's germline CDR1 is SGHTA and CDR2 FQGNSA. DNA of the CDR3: TGTGCCAGCAGCTTAGAACTTCCGCCGTCCGAGCAGTACGTC. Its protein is CASSLELPPSEQYV.

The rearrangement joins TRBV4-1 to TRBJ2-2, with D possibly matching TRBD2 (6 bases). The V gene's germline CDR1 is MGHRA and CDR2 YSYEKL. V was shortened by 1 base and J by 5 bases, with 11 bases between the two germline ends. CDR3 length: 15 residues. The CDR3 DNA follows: TGCGCCAGCAGCCAAGTGAGCGGGCCTACCGGGGAGCTGTTTTTT. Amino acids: CASSQVSGPTGELFF.

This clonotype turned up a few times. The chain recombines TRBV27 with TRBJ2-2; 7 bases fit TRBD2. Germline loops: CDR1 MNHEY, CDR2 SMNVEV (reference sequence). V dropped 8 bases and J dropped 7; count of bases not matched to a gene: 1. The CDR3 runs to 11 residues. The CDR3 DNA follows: TGTGCCAGCTGGGGGGGCGGGGAGCTGTTTTTT. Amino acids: CASWGGGELFF.

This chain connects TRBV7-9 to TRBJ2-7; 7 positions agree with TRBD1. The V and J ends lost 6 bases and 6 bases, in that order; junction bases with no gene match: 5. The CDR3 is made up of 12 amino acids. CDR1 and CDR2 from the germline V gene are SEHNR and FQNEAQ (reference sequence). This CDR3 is CASSRQGSEQYV. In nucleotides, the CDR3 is TGTGCCAGCAGTCGACAGGGTTCCGAGCAGTACGTC.

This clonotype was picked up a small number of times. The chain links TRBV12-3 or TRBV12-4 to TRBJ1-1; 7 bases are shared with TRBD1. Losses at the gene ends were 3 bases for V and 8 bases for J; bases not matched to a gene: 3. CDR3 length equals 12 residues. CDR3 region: CASSLKGAEAFF. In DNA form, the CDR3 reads TGTGCCAGCAGTTTGAAGGGGGCAGAAGCTTTCTTT.

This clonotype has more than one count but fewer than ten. CDR3 sequence (DNA): TGTGCCACCAGCGTCCCTGGACGGTGGGGAGAGACCCAGTACTTC. Its translation is CATSVPGRWGETQYF. This rearrangement joins TRBV15 to TRBJ2-5, with D unresolved. CDR3 length: 15 amino acids. V lost 5 bases, J lost 4 bases, and 17 bases lay in between. CDR1 LNHNV and CDR2 YYDKDF come from the germline V gene (reference sequence).

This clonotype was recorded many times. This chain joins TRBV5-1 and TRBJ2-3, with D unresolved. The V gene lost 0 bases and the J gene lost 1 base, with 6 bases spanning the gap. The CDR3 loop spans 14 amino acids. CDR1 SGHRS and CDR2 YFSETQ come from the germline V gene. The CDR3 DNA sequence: TGCGCCAGCAGCTTGGTTATGGGCACAGATACGCAGTATTTT. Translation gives CASSLVMGTDTQYF. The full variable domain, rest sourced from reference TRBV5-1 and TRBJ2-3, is KAGVTQTPRYLIKTRGQQVTLSCSPISGHRSVSWYQQTPGQGLQFLFEYFSETQRNKGNFPGRFSGRQFSNSRSEMNVSTLELGDSALYLCASSLVMGTDTQYFGPGTRLTVL.